This T cell receptor beta chain was captured by sequencing in a study of identical twins. General study points: Memory repertoires lacked the insertion deficit that abundant cord blood beta clonotypes showed. Models underestimated how often monozygotic twins shared out-of-frame TCR alpha.

TCRdb itself ran the 5' RACE reads through MiXCR, one entry per CDR3 protein. The sample records 1.5 million to 2 million distinct CDR3 sequences, under 35% being singletons. This CDR3 is 13 amino acids long. Germline V gene lookup returns CDR1 ENHRY and CDR2 SYGVKD. Trimming took off 7 bases at V and 4 bases at J, with 13 bases between the two ends. On this clonotype: Antigen: not known.

This clonotype was sampled from a newborn girl in good health. This sequence joins TRBV10-3 and TRBJ1-2; the D gene is possibly TRBD1 (5 bases). Sequencing input: cord blood. DNA for the CDR3: TGTGCCATCACCGGGGACCGCCTCTATGGCTACACCTTC. This gives the protein CAITGDRLYGYTF.